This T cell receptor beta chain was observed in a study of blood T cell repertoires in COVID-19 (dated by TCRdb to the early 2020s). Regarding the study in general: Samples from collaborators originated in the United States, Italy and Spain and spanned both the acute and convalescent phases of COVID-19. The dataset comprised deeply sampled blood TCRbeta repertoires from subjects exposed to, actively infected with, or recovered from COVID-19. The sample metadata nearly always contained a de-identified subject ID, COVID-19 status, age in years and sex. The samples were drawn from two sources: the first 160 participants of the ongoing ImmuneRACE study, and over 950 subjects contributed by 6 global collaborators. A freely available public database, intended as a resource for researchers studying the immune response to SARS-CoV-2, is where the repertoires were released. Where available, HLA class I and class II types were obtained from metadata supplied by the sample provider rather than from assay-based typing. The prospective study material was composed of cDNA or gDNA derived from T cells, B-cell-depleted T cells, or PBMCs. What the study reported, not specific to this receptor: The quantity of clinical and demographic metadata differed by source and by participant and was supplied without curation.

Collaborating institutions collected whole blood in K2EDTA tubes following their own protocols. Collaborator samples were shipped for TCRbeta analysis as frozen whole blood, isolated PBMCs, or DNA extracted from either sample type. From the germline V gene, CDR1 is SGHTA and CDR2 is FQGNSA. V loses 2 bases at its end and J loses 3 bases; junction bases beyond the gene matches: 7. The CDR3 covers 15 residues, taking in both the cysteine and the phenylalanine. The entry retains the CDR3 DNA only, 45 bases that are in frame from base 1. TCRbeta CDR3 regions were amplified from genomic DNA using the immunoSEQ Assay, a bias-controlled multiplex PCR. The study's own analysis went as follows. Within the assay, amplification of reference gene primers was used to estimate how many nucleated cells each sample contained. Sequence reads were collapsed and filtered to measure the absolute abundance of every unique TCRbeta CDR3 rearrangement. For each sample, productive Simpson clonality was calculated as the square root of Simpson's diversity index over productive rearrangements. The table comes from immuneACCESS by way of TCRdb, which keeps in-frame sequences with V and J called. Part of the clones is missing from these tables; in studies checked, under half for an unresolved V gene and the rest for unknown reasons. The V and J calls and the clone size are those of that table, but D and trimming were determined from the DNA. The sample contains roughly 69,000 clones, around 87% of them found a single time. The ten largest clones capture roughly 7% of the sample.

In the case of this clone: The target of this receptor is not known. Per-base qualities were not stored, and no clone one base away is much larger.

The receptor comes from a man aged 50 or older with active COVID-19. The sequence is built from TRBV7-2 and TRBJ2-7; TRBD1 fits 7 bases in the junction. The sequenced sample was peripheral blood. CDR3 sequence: CASSLTLGQIYEQYF. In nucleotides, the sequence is TGTGCCAGCAGCTTAACCCTGGGACAGATCTACGAGCAGTACTTC.